Listed here are 5 T cell receptor beta chains from one sample, sequenced in a study of cytomegalovirus exposure and HLA in healthy donors. This PCR relied on a set of 60 Vbeta primers and 13 Jbeta primers. Generated by immunoSEQ multiplex PCR, the TCRdb table keeps only in-frame clones and is missing some. The listing contains around 74,000 clones. Sequenced material: PBMCs. Receptor source: a man aged 30 to 39 in good health and CMV-seronegative.

As for this clone: The sample has other DNA sequences that encode this CDR3 too. The chain joins TRBV9 to TRBJ2-2; 7 nucleotides agree with TRBD2. The CDR3 has 15 residues. Trimming removed 0 bases from V and 4 bases from J; junction bases left unmatched: 3. Germline CDR1 reads SGDLS; CDR2 reads YYNGEE. The CDR3 DNA sequence: TGTGCCAGCAGCGTAGGCGGGAGCGGCACCGGGGAGCTGTTTTTT. This sequence encodes CASSVGGSGTGELFF.

V and J are TRBV11-2 and TRBJ2-5, with TRBD2 matching 7 bases. The germline CDR1 and CDR2 sequences are SGHAT and FQNNGV. The CDR3 runs to 15 residues. Trimming removed 2 bases from V and 5 bases from J; junction bases left unmatched: 8. The chain's CDR3 is CASSLIAGVGETQYF. CDR3 sequence (DNA): TGTGCCAGCAGCTTAATCGCGGGAGTGGGGGAGACCCAGTACTTC.

V and J are TRBV5-1 and TRBJ2-3; TRBD1 aligns across 8 bases. The germline V gene encodes CDR1 SGHRS and CDR2 YFSETQ. The CDR3 spans 15 residues. The V gene end was trimmed by 0 bases and the J gene end by 6 bases; junction bases not matched to a gene: 6. The CDR3 DNA sequence: TGCGCCAGCAGCTTGGAGGGACAGGTGGGGGATACGCAGTATTTT. Encoded protein: CASSLEGQVGDTQYF.

The chain has TRBV5-1 and TRBJ2-3; 14 nucleotides match TRBD2. Germline V CDR1 and CDR2: SGHRS, YFSETQ. V lost 3 bases and J lost 3; bases outside the gene matches: 3. This CDR3 spans 16 amino acids. The CDR3 here is CASSSGLAGATDTQYF. CDR3 bases: TGCGCCAGCAGCTCGGGACTAGCGGGAGCAACAGATACGCAGTATTTT.

Here the CDR3 reads CASSQEGGDEQFF. The CDR3 DNA follows: TGCGCCAGCAGCCAAGAAGGGGGGGATGAGCAGTTCTTC. The V gene is TRBV4-3, the J gene TRBJ2-1, with a weak D call TRBD2 (7 bases). V lost 0 bases, J lost 8 bases, and 8 bases lay in between. This CDR3 comprises 13 residues. Germline lookup yields CDR1 LGHNA and CDR2 YSLEER.